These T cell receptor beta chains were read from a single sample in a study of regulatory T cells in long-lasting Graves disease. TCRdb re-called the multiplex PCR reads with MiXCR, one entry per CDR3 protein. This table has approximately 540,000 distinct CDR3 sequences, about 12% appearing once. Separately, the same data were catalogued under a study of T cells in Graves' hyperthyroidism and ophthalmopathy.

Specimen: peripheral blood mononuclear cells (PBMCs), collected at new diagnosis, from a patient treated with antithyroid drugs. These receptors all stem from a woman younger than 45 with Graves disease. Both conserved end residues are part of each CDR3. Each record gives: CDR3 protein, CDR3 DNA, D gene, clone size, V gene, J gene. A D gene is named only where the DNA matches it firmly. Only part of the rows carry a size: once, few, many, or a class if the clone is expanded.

CSVSRADEAFF	TGCAGCGTGTCCCGGGCAGATGAAGCTTTCTTT	NA	NA	TRBV29-1	TRBJ1-1
CASSLRLESTGELFF	TGTGCCAGCAGCTTACGACTGGAGTCTACCGGGGAGCTGTTTTTT	NA	NA	TRBV7-6	TRBJ2-2
CASSFDGFNSPLHF	TGTGCCAGCAGCTTCGACGGATTTAATTCACCCCTCCACTTT	NA	few	TRBV11-3	TRBJ1-6
CSVWQQGRRQETQYF	TGCAGCGTATGGCAACAGGGGCGAAGACAAGAGACCCAGTACTTC	TRBD1	few	TRBV20-1	TRBJ2-5
CASSITSNTGELFF	TGTGCCAGTAGTATCACCTCGAACACCGGGGAGCTGTTTTTT	NA	many	TRBV19	TRBJ2-2
CAWSRGIEQFF	TGTGCCTGGAGCCGTGGGATAGAGCAGTTCTTC	NA	NA	TRBV30	TRBJ2-1
CASTITGGSVYEQYF	TGTGCCAGCACCATTACAGGCGGGAGCGTTTACGAGCAGTACTTC	TRBD2	many	TRBV2	TRBJ2-7
CASSLGQGAPGYTF	TGTGCCAGCAGCTTGGGACAGGGGGCGCCCGGCTACACCTTC	TRBD1	NA	TRBV6-1	TRBJ1-2
CATSPTGSGETQYF	TGTGCCACCAGCCCGACAGGGTCTGGGGAGACCCAGTACTTC	TRBD1	NA	TRBV24-1	TRBJ2-5
CASSSPTSAENTQYF	TGTGCCAGCAGTTCACCGACTAGCGCCGAAAATACGCAGTATTTT	TRBD2	many	TRBV28	TRBJ2-3
CASRERGQISNEQFF	TGTGCCAGCAGGGAGAGGGGCCAAATAAGCAATGAGCAGTTCTTC	NA	NA	TRBV28	TRBJ2-1
CSGTSPYSYERYF	TGCAGTGGTACTTCACCGTACTCCTACGAGCGGTACTTC	NA	many	TRBV20-1	TRBJ2-7
CATSRESRTGYRQYF	TGTGCCACCAGCAGAGAGTCCAGGACAGGGTATCGGCAGTACTTC	TRBD1	NA	TRBV15	TRBJ2-7
CASSQTTNNEQFF	TGCGCCAGCAGCCAAACTACCAACAATGAGCAGTTCTTC	NA	few	TRBV4-3	TRBJ2-1
CASSIGTGGKTQYF	TGTGCCAGCAGCATAGGGACGGGAGGAAAGACCCAGTACTTC	TRBD2	many	TRBV12-3/TRBV12-4	TRBJ2-5
CASSARAGIYEQYF	TGTGCCAGCAGCGCCCGGGCCGGAATTTACGAGCAGTACTTC	NA	many	TRBV11-2	TRBJ2-7